The 31 T cell receptor beta chains below come from one sample, sequenced in a study of graft-versus-host responses after intestinal transplantation. Generated by immunoSEQ multiplex PCR, the TCRdb table keeps only in-frame clones and is missing some. The table includes tens of thousands of clones, approximately 87% detected once. No antigen has been identified for these receptors. The sample here was unstimulated CD4+ T cells sorted from spleen or lymph node cells, taken before intestinal transplant. These TCRs come from a human donor who received an intestinal transplant.

The chain links TRBV5-1 to TRBJ2-3, with 8 bases fitting TRBD2. Germline V CDR1 and CDR2: SGHRS, YFSETQ. V lost 2 bases and J lost 0; bases outside the gene matches: 2. The CDR3 has 15 residues. CDR3 protein: CASSFGGGSTDTQYF. The CDR3, as DNA: TGCGCCAGCAGCTTCGGCGGGGGGAGCACAGATACGCAGTATTTT.

The rearrangement uses TRBV7-3 and TRBJ2-3; D remains unclear. The CDR3 has 13 residues. The V gene lost 5 bases and the J gene lost 8 bases, with 14 bases spanning the gap. Germline assignment: CDR1 SGHTA and CDR2 FQGTGA. Here the CDR3 reads CASSPIGPSTQYF. In DNA, the CDR3 is TGTGCCAGCAGCCCTATTGGGCCGAGTACGCAGTATTTT.

This sequence joins TRBV12-5 and TRBJ1-1; D is unresolved. This CDR3 contains 11 residues. Trimming cost V 3 bases and J 4 bases, with 3 bases left between them. The germline V gene encodes CDR1 LGHNT and CDR2 FRNRAP. This CDR3 reads CASGFGTEAFF. CDR3 bases: TGTGCTAGTGGTTTCGGCACTGAAGCTTTCTTT.

The V and J genes are TRBV5-5 and TRBJ2-7, with 8 bases aligning to TRBD1. The CDR3 extends over 14 amino acids. Germline V gene lookup returns CDR1 SGHKS and CDR2 YYEKEE (reference sequence). The V segment lost 1 base and the J segment 6 bases; nucleotides outside the gene matches: 6. CDR3 amino acids: CASSLLAGGLEQYF. The CDR3 nucleotides read TGTGCCAGCAGCTTGCTCGCAGGGGGCCTCGAGCAGTACTTC.

This clone has a single count. CDR3 coding DNA: TGTGCCAGCAGGGACCGACTAGCGGGGGGGGAGACCCAGTACTTC. Translation: CASRDRLAGGETQYF. The V and J genes are TRBV6-1 and TRBJ2-5, with TRBD2 matching 14 bases. The V segment lost 6 bases and the J segment 5 bases; nucleotides outside the gene matches: 5. The CDR3 spans 15 residues. Germline assignment: CDR1 MNHNS and CDR2 SASEGT.

V usage is TRBV20-1 and J usage is TRBJ1-1; 8 bases are shared with TRBD1. Germline V lookup: CDR1 DFQATT, CDR2 SNEGSKA (reference sequence). J lost 13 bases, V lost 5 bases, and 6 bases had no gene match. The CDR3 covers 10 residues. The CDR3 DNA is TGCAGTGCTGTGGACAGGGTGGGTTTCTTT. Amino acids: CSAVDRVGFF.

The chain combines TRBV11-2 with TRBJ2-7; TRBD1 matches at 8 bases. V shed 2 bases, J shed 2 bases, and the junction held 8 bases outside the gene matches. Looked up from germline, CDR1 is SGHAT and CDR2 is FQNNGV. The CDR3 runs 16 residues. CDR3 bases: TGTGCCAGCAGCTTACCGACGACAGGGGCGCCCTACGAGCAGTACTTC. Translated, it gives CASSLPTTGAPYEQYF.

CDR3 residues: CASSLVSGEYGYTF. CDR3 DNA sequence: TGTGCCAGCAGCTTGGTCTCGGGGGAGTATGGCTACACCTTC. The chain joins TRBV5-5 to TRBJ1-2, with D possibly being TRBD1 (5 bases). Trimming left V 0 bases short and J 5 bases short, with 11 bases between. Germline V CDR1 and CDR2: SGHKS, YYEKEE (reference sequence). The CDR3 contains 14 residues. The full variable domain, rest sourced from reference TRBV5-5 and TRBJ1-2, is DAGVTQSPTHLIKTRGQQVTLRCSPISGHKSVSWYQQVLGQGPQFIFQYYEKEERGRGNFPDRFSARQFPNYSSELNVNALLLGDSALYLCASSLVSGEYGYTFGSGTRLTVV.

The gene calls are TRBV11-2 and TRBJ2-1, with 8 bases lining up with TRBD1. In germline, CDR1 is SGHAT, CDR2 FQNNGV. The CDR3 extends over 17 amino acids. V lost 0 bases to trimming and J lost 5 bases; unmatched junction nucleotides: 9. For the CDR3, the DNA is TGTGCCAGCAGCTTAGACGGACAGGGTAGGAACCACAATGAGCAGTTCTTC. Translated, it gives CASSLDGQGRNHNEQFF. Full variable domain (missing parts from reference TRBV11-2 and TRBJ2-1): EAGVAQSPRYKIIEKRQSVAFWCNPISGHATLYWYQQILGQGPKLLIQFQNNGVVDDSQLPKDRFSAERLKGVDSTLKIQPAKLEDSAVYLCASSLDGQGRNHNEQFFGPGTRLTVL.

The gene calls are TRBV2 and TRBJ2-3, with unresolved D. Trimming pared 7 bases from V and 4 bases from J, leaving 12 bases between. The CDR3 is 13 residues long. The V gene's germline CDR1 is SNHLY and CDR2 FYNNEI. The CDR3, as DNA: TGTGCCAGCACCCCGGGTGGCGCAGATACGCAGTATTTT. This sequence encodes CASTPGGADTQYF.

The chain couples TRBV2 to TRBJ1-4, with TRBD1 as a possible D gene (6 bases). The ends were cut back, 2 bases at V and 4 bases at J, with 11 bases in the middle. Per the germline V gene, CDR1 is SNHLY and CDR2 is FYNNEI. This CDR3 contains 15 residues. The CDR3 protein is CASSETGLSNEKLFF. CDR3 coding DNA: TGTGCCAGCAGTGAAACAGGGCTTAGTAATGAAAAACTGTTTTTT. Full variable domain (remainder filled in from reference TRBV2 and TRBJ1-4): EPEVTQTPSHQVTQMGQEVILRCVPISNHLYFYWYRQILGQKVEFLVSFYNNEISEKSEIFDDQFSVERPDGSNFTLKIRSTKLEDSAMYFCASSETGLSNEKLFFGSGTQLSVL.

The CDR3 is CASSPLVGNTEAFF. CDR3 DNA sequence: TGTGCCAGCAGCCCCTTAGTCGGGAACACTGAAGCTTTCTTT. V is TRBV5-8 and J is TRBJ1-1; D gene ambiguous. The CDR3 has 14 amino acids. Looked up from germline, CDR1 is SGHTS and CDR2 is YDEGEE. With 4 bases removed from V and 1 base from J, the gap between germline ends came to 11 bases.

J is TRBJ1-2 and V is TRBV4-1, with a tentative D call TRBD1 (5 bases). CDR1 and CDR2 (germline): MGHRA, YSYEKL. Trimming removed 2 bases at V and 6 bases at J, with 28 bases between. CDR3 length: 19 amino acids. CDR3 loop: CASSQRLEAGNKRSDGYTF. The DNA of the CDR3 is TGCGCCAGCAGCCAACGGCTAGAGGCAGGGAATAAAAGGTCGGATGGCTACACCTTC.

The chain carries TRBV6-5 and TRBJ2-1; D gene ambiguous. This CDR3 has 14 amino acids. In germline, CDR1 is MNHEY, CDR2 SVGAGI. V lost 8 bases, J lost 2 bases, and 13 bases lay in between. The CDR3 DNA reads as TGTGCCAGCGCACCCCTAGGCCCCTACAATGAGCAGTTCTTC. This codes for CASAPLGPYNEQFF.

CDR3 sequence reads: CATRGSFEAFF. The CDR3 bases are TGTGCCACGAGAGGTAGCTTTGAAGCTTTCTTT. The chain is built from TRBV7-9 and TRBJ1-1; D uncertain. The germline V gene encodes CDR1 SEHNR and CDR2 FQNEAQ (reference sequence). This CDR3 is built from 11 residues. V lost 10 bases and J lost 7, with 13 bases in between.

This clone occurred a few times. J is TRBJ2-7 and V is TRBV18, with 7 bases aligning to TRBD1. This CDR3 is built from 15 residues. The germline V gene has CDR1 KGHSH and CDR2 LQKENI. With V trimmed by 6 bases and J by 2 bases, 10 bases remained unmatched. The CDR3, as DNA: TGTGCCAGCTCCCAGGACAGGAATAAACCCTACGAGCAGTACTTC. Translated, it gives CASSQDRNKPYEQYF.

The V call is TRBV2, the J call TRBJ1-3; tentatively, D is TRBD1 (5 bases). Germline V CDR1 and CDR2: SNHLY, FYNNEI. The CDR3 extends over 14 amino acids. V was shortened by 8 bases and J by 2 bases, with 13 bases between the two germline ends. The CDR3 nucleotides are TGTGCCAGCGACTCGTGGGGGGCTGGAAACACCATATATTTT. Encoded protein: CASDSWGAGNTIYF.

The chain carries TRBV5-4 and TRBJ2-7; 12 positions agree with TRBD2. The CDR3 runs 14 residues. Germline trimming cut 4 bases from V and 6 bases from J; bases unmatched to any gene: 5. Germline V gene lookup returns CDR1 SGHNT and CDR2 YYREEE (reference sequence). CDR3 nucleotide sequence: TGTGCCAGCAGCACGACTAGCGGGGGTGCCGAGCAGTACTTC. It yields the protein CASSTTSGGAEQYF.

DNA of the CDR3: TGTGCCAGCAGCCAGCGGGGGGGCGCCGGGGAGCTGTTTTTT. Its protein is CASSQRGGAGELFF. The genes are TRBV11-2 and TRBJ2-2, with 10 positions matching TRBD2. J was trimmed by 6 bases and V by 5 bases; bases with no gene match: 3. CDR1 and CDR2 (germline): SGHAT, FQNNGV. This CDR3 contains 14 residues.

The chain combines TRBV7-2 with TRBJ2-7; 10 bases align to TRBD2. Germline V CDR1 and CDR2: SGHTA, FQGNSA. After removal of 5 bases from V and 7 bases from J, the junction contained 17 bases not matched to a gene. This CDR3 comprises 17 residues. CDR3 coding DNA: TGTGCCAGCAGCCCCGACGGGTCAAGCGGGGGGGTGGGGGAGCAGTACTTC. Amino acids: CASSPDGSSGGVGEQYF.

This CDR3 reads CASSKGPGGYEQYF. CDR3 nucleotide sequence: TGTGCCAGCAGCAAAGGACCCGGAGGCTACGAGCAGTACTTC. V gene TRBV21-1 combines with J gene TRBJ2-7; no check of the table's D call, TRBD2, against the DNA was made. TRBV21-1 is given as a pseudogene. The CDR3 spans 14 residues.

The chain combines TRBV13 with TRBJ1-1; D ambiguous. Trimming left V 5 bases short and J 3 bases short, with 13 bases between. Germline V gene data show CDR1 as PRHDT and CDR2 as FYEKMQ (reference sequence). The CDR3 is made up of 14 amino acids. The CDR3 region has the DNA TGTGCCAGCAGCCCCGGGCCGCGGGACACTGAAGCTTTCTTT. This sequence encodes CASSPGPRDTEAFF. Looking up the rest from reference TRBV13 and TRBJ1-1 gives the full variable domain: AAGVIQSPRHLIKEKRETATLKCYPIPRHDTVYWYQQGPGQDPQFLISFYEKMQSDKGSIPDRFSAQQFSDYHSELNMSSLELGDSALYFCASSPGPRDTEAFFGQGTRLTVV.

The chain employs TRBV7-2 and TRBJ2-1; maybe TRBD2 (5 bases). The V end lost 5 bases, the J end lost 7 bases, and 12 bases lay between the germline ends. The CDR3 is 13 amino acids. The germline CDR1 and CDR2 sequences are SGHTA and FQGNSA. The DNA for the CDR3 is TGTGCCAGCAGCACAACTAGTGGGAATGAGCAGTTCTTC. Protein sequence: CASSTTSGNEQFF.

This chain uses TRBV7-9 with TRBJ1-2; the match to TRBD1 covers 8 bases. The CDR3 spans 14 residues. Unmatched junction bases numbered 1, after V lost 4 bases and J lost 0 bases. Germline V gene lookup returns CDR1 SEHNR and CDR2 FQNEAQ (reference sequence). CDR3 in amino acids: CASSWTGSNYGYTF. The CDR3 coding sequence is TGTGCCAGCAGCTGGACAGGGTCTAACTATGGCTACACCTTC.

This chain uses TRBV6-1 with TRBJ1-6; D is ambiguous. Trimming cost V 1 base and J 7 bases, with 11 bases left between them. Germline lookup yields CDR1 MNHNS and CDR2 SASEGT. This CDR3 has 15 residues. This chain's CDR3 is CASSEDPGLNSPLHF. The CDR3 bases are TGTGCCAGCAGTGAAGATCCAGGCCTCAATTCACCCCTCCACTTT.

This clone was seen a handful of times. This chain links TRBV6-5 with TRBJ2-7; a weak D match, TRBD1 (6 bases). This CDR3 comprises 15 residues. CDR1 is MNHEY and CDR2 is SVGAGI in the germline V gene. The ends were cut back, 0 bases at V and 0 bases at J, with 9 bases in the middle. CDR3 amino acids: CASSYSMTGSYEQYF. As DNA, the CDR3 is TGTGCCAGCAGTTACTCGATGACAGGCTCCTACGAGCAGTACTTC.

CDR3 sequence (DNA): TGTGCCAGCAGTTACTCCCGGACACCTCATCAGCCCCAGCATTTT. This translates into CASSYSRTPHQPQHF. The rearrangement uses TRBV6-5 and TRBJ1-5; D perhaps matches TRBD1 (5 bases). The V gene's germline CDR1 is MNHEY and CDR2 SVGAGI. V was clipped by 0 bases and J by 5 bases, with 11 bases between them. The CDR3 consists of 15 residues.

The gene calls are TRBV25-1 and TRBJ2-1; possible D gene TRBD1, 5 bases. Germline V gene sequence: CDR1 MGHDK, CDR2 SYGVNS. The CDR3 contains 13 residues. V lost 6 bases and J 2 bases, leaving 8 bases between the germline ends. The CDR3, as DNA: TGTGCCAGCAGGAAGACAGCCTACAATGAGCAGTTCTTC. The encoded protein is CASRKTAYNEQFF.

The chain links TRBV7-6 to TRBJ2-2, with 8 bases that match TRBD1. Trimming at V came to 1 base and at J to 4 bases, leaving 5 bases not matched to a gene. Germline V gives CDR1 SGHVS, CDR2 FNYEAQ. This CDR3 is built from 16 residues. The CDR3 sequence: CASSLGQGSGTGELFF. The CDR3, as DNA: TGTGCCAGCAGCTTAGGACAGGGGTCGGGCACCGGGGAGCTGTTTTTT.

CDR3 DNA: TGTGCCAGCAGTCCCGGACTAGGTTGGTCCGGGGAGCTGTTTTTT. The encoded protein is CASSPGLGWSGELFF. The chain combines TRBV27 with TRBJ2-2; the match to TRBD2 covers 7 bases. The CDR3 sequence is 15 residues long. Germline-derived CDR1 and CDR2 are MNHEY and SMNVEV (reference sequence). V was clipped by 5 bases and J by 6 bases; unmatched bases: 9.

This chain uses TRBV5-4 with TRBJ1-2; D may be TRBD1 (6 bases). There are 16 residues in the CDR3. V lost 3 bases and J 4 bases, leaving 19 bases between the germline ends. The germline gives CDR1 SGHNT, CDR2 YYREEE (reference sequence). CDR3 sequence: CASSSGKQGTIYGYTF. CDR3 sequence (DNA): TGTGCCAGCAGCTCGGGAAAACAGGGCACTATCTATGGCTACACCTTC.